Below are 8 T cell receptor beta chains sequenced from a single sample in a study of blood T cells in healthy people across ages. The use of a sample-barcoded 5' primer and a J-beta primer mix characterized a second PCR of roughly 6 to 11 cycles. TCRdb reprocessed the 5' RACE reads via MiXCR and lists one record per CDR3 protein. The data contain about 620,000 distinct CDR3 sequences, 45% to 60% of them singletons. Sequenced input: blood. The receptors were gathered from a woman aged 80 or older in good health.

The chain recombines TRBV5-1 with TRBJ2-1; D possibly corresponds to TRBD2 (7 bases). Trimming shortened V by 4 bases and J by 6 bases, and 17 bases separated the two germline ends. Germline-derived CDR1 and CDR2 are SGHRS and YFSETQ. This CDR3 is 15 amino acids long. CDR3 DNA: TGCGCCAGCAGCCCAGGACAGTCGGGGGGCAATGAGCAGTTCTTC. Protein sequence: CASSPGQSGGNEQFF.

The CDR3 protein is CASRLWTAETQYF. The DNA for the CDR3 is TGTGCCAGCAGACTGTGGACAGCAGAGACCCAGTACTTC. This rearrangement joins TRBV6-2 or TRBV6-3 to TRBJ2-5; perhaps TRBD1 as D (6 bases). In germline, CDR1 is MNHEY, CDR2 SVGEGT. The CDR3 contains 13 residues. The V gene lost 6 bases and the J gene lost 4 bases, with 12 bases spanning the gap.

The V call is TRBV5-1, the J call TRBJ2-7; maybe TRBD2 (6 bases). Trimming left V 7 bases short and J 7 bases short, with 21 bases between. The CDR3 is 14 residues long. Germline assignment: CDR1 SGHRS and CDR2 YFSETQ. Here the CDR3 reads CASFTGDLVNEQYF. The DNA for the CDR3 is TGCGCCAGCTTCACGGGGGACCTCGTCAATGAGCAGTACTTC.

The chain couples TRBV27 to TRBJ2-7, with 9 bases identical to TRBD1. Germline V gene data show CDR1 as MNHEY and CDR2 as SMNVEV (reference sequence). The CDR3 consists of 15 residues. V was clipped by 6 bases and J by 1 base; unmatched bases: 7. The DNA of the CDR3 is TGTGCCAGCAGCTCTTTGGGACAGGGATCCTACGAGCAGTACTTC. Protein product: CASSSLGQGSYEQYF.

The chain couples TRBV7-2 to TRBJ2-1, with D unclear. The length of the CDR3 is 14 residues. From germline, CDR1 is SGHTA and CDR2 FQGNSA. The V end lost 1 base, the J end lost 11 bases, and 15 bases lay between the germline ends. CDR3 region: CASSLDFPGEKQFF. For the CDR3, the DNA is TGTGCCAGCAGCTTAGACTTTCCAGGTGAGAAGCAGTTCTTC.

The gene calls are TRBV27 and TRBJ1-1, with 7 nucleotides matching TRBD1. The CDR3 is made up of 14 amino acids. V lost 5 bases and J lost 4; bases outside the gene matches: 7. Looked up from germline, CDR1 is MNHEY and CDR2 is SMNVEV (reference sequence). The CDR3 sequence is CASSITGVGTEAFF. The CDR3 DNA reads as TGTGCCAGCAGTATAACAGGGGTGGGCACTGAAGCTTTCTTT.

Turning to this clonotype: At one end the junction does not follow the germline gene, possibly because of a read error. The chain employs TRBV4-2 and TRBJ2-1; 8 positions agree with TRBD2. The CDR3 length is 15 residues. The germline CDR1 and CDR2 sequences are LGHNA and YNFKEQ. CDR3 protein: CASSPAGVSYNERFF. In DNA, the CDR3 is TGTGCCAGCAGCCCAGCGGGAGTCTCCTACAATGAGCGGTTCTTC.

This clonotype appeared once. The gene calls are TRBV5-4 and TRBJ2-1; TRBD2 matches 7 bases. Germline CDR1 and CDR2: SGHNT and YYREEE (reference sequence). V shed 4 bases, J shed 3 bases, and the junction held 10 bases outside the gene matches. The CDR3 extends over 16 amino acids. For the CDR3, the DNA is TGTGCCAGCAGCCCCGGGGGGAGCGGGCTCTACAATGAGCAGTTCTTC. It specifies CASSPGGSGLYNEQFF.